Given below is one T cell receptor (beta chain) in context. This clonotype was picked up a small number of times. What this receptor recognizes is not known. No much larger clone exists at a distance of one base, and base qualities are not known. Including the terminal cysteine and phenylalanine, the CDR3 comprises 15 residues. Here the CDR3 DNA is all that survives: 45 bases in frame from base 1. CDR1 and CDR2 are read off the germline V gene as SQVTM and ANQGSEA. V lost 4 bases and J lost 3 bases, and the count of bases not matched to a germline gene is 5. The record originates from a study of T-cell reconstitution after alpha-beta-depleted transplantation in children (TCRdb year 2016). For the wider study: T-cell immune reconstitution after TCRalphabeta/CD19-depleted allogeneic hematopoietic cell transplantation in children was quantitatively tracked in the study by means of TCR repertoire profiling.

The library was built by means of PCR. Reads for this sample came from an Illumina HiSeq 2500. TCR library preparation used molecular barcoding, with unique molecular identifiers applied to normalize quantification of the TCRbeta repertoire. The public reads were reprocessed in TCRdb via fastp at Q25 and MiXCR, keeping in-frame beta chains. All rows with the same CDR3 protein become a single entry with the most common DNA and genes. Here the sample has roughly 350,000 distinct CDR3 sequences; about 9.4% occur a single time. The top ten constitute 2% to 3% of the sample. The chain is encoded by TRBV29-1 joined to TRBJ2-1, with 11 middle bases fitting TRBD2. Source: PBMCs from the stem cell graft donor, taken from the stem cell graft. The origin of this receptor is a human donor who donated a stem cell graft to a child with acute lymphoblastic leukemia. The CDR3 region reads CSVGGTSGNYNEQFF. The nucleotide sequence reads TGCAGCGTTGGGGGGACTAGCGGTAACTACAATGAGCAGTTCTTC.